The clone carrying this T cell receptor (beta chain) came up many times. Its antigen is still unknown. The data derive from a study of T cells in Graves' hyperthyroidism and ophthalmopathy. General study findings and limits: The blood repertoire included most of the expanded thyroid clonotypes above 0.001.

The V gene's germline CDR1 is MDHEN and CDR2 SYDVKM. The CDR3 has 15 residues. The V end lost 2 bases, the J end lost 2 bases, and 13 bases lay between the germline ends. Template material for amplifying TCR beta CDR3 regions consisted of RNA transcripts. The HTBI primer set served for first-round RT-PCR of the TCR CDR3. TCRdb fed the multiplex PCR reads into MiXCR, producing one record per CDR3 protein. This repertoire shows about 350,000 distinct CDR3 sequences, roughly 14% found once; its top ten account for approximately 25%. The clonotype comes from a woman between 25 and 40 years old with Graves' hyperthyroidism. Material for sequencing was blood. The chain uses TRBV28 and TRBJ2-7; perhaps TRBD2 as D (6 bases). The CDR3 region is CASSLGGASAYEQYF. The CDR3 DNA follows: TGTGCCAGCAGTTTAGGTGGCGCTAGCGCCTACGAGCAGTACTTC.